Sequencing of this T cell receptor (beta chain) was carried out in a study of PD-1 blockade in classical Hodgkin lymphoma. Overall study context: Treatment was intravenous nivolumab, 3 mg/kg every 2 weeks, until progression. Study-level points and caveats: Complete responders possessed baseline diversity comparable to newly diagnosed patients. Relative to healthy donors, newly diagnosed patients reportedly had lower baseline TCR diversity, which was reported as lower still in relapsed/refractory patients. CD8+ TCR diversity did not rise significantly by C4D1, unlike CD4+.

Germline V gives CDR1 SGHTA, CDR2 FQGNSA. V lost 5 bases, J lost 0 bases, and 8 bases lay in between. The length of the CDR3 is 13 residues. Assay: immunoSEQ multiplex PCR; the TCRdb copy retains only in-frame clones and omits some. The repertoire consists of 25,000 or so clones, with 85% to 90% occurring once and the leading ten covering approximately 2.6%. About this clone: Its antigen is still unknown.

As to time point: cycle 4 day 1 (C4D1), after 6 weeks of nivolumab. Autologous stem cell transplantation was followed by relapse in every patient, and brentuximab vedotin exposure varied. The authors purified CD4+ T cells from thawed PBMCs by magnetic negative selection. Specimen: CD4+ T cells from blood, collected before the fourth cycle of nivolumab. The chain carries TRBV7-2 and TRBJ2-7, with unresolved D. The origin of this receptor is a human donor with classical Hodgkin lymphoma. The CDR3 loop is CASSPIGSYEQYF. CDR3 nucleotide sequence: TGTGCCAGCAGCCCGATCGGCTCCTACGAGCAGTACTTC.